This TCR beta chain appears in the sequencing data of a study of T-cell memory formation after mild COVID-19. Overall study findings and caveats: Researchers found some responding clones in pre-infection memory, a sign that cross-reactive memory joined. Day 15 to 85 contractors were CD4/CD8 balanced; later expanders leaned CD4+. Unconfirmed was the SARS-CoV-2 specificity of second-wave clones that peaked on day 37.

MiXCR was run by TCRdb on the 5' RACE reads, yielding one entry per CDR3 protein. Of a few hundred thousand distinct CDR3 sequences in the sample, around 27% were seen once. The CDR3 totals 16 residues. Trimming took 4 bases from V and 4 from J; bases not matched to a gene: 4. Germline V gene sequence: CDR1 SGHTA, CDR2 FQGNSA. In its sample, this clonotype was seen a few times. The antigen is undetermined. The sequence was collected from an adult woman who had mild COVID-19 (a few samples of this study predate the infection). Cell type and time point are not known. The V gene is TRBV7-2, the J gene TRBJ2-3, with 14 positions matching TRBD2. The sequencing sample was made of PBMCs or a T cell subset sorted from them (not recorded which). The CDR3 DNA reads TGTGCCAGCAGCTCCCGGACTAGCGGGAGGTCAGATACGCAGTATTTT. This gives the protein CASSSRTSGRSDTQYF.